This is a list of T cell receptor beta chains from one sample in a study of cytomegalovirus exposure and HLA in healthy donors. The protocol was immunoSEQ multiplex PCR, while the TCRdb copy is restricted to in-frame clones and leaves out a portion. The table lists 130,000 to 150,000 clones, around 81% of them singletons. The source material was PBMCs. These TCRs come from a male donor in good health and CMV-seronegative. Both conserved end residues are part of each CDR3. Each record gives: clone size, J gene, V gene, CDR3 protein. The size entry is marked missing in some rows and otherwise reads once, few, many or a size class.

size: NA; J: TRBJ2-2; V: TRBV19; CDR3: CASSTRDFTNTGELFF
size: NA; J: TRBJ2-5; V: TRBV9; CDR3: CASSSGGAGETQYF
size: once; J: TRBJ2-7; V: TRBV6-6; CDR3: CASSYGTSGPYEQYF
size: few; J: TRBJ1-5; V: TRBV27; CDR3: CASSSWAGRNQPQHF
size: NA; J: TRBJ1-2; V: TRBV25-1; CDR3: CASGVYGVSGYTF
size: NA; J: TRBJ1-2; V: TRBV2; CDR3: CASSEQGWNGYTF
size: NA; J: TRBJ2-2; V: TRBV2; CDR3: CASSGDRQGTGELFF
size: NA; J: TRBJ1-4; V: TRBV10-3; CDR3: CAISEHVSATNEKLFF
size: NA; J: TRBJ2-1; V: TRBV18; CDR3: CASSPLPDEQFF
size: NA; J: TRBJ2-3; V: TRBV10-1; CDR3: CASSVLAGTTDTQYF
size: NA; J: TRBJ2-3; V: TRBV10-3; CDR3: CAIRSGTSESTDTQYF
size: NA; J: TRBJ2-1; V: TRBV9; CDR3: CASSVVASGSGEQFF
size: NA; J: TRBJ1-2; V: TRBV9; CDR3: CASSVEGGLRQF
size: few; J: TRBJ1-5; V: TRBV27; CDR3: CASSSGDRGSQHF
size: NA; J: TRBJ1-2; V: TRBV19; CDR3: CASSRTGGSSYTF
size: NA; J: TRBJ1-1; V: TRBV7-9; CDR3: CASSYMDRGLTEAFF
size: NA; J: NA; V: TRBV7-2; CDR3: CASSPLRQGSYEQYF
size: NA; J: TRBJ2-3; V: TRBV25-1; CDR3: CASGGSPDTQYF
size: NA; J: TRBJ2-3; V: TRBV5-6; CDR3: CASSIGLAGGYTDTQYF
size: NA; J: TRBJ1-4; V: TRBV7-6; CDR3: CASSLTGTVGEKLFF
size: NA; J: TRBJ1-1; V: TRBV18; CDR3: CASSPLRGTNTEAFF
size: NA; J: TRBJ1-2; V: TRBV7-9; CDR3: CASSLASTGLSYTF
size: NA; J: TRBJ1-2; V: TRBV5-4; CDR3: CASSLDRGNYGYTF
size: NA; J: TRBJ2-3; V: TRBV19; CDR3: CASSIVGAGGETDTQYF
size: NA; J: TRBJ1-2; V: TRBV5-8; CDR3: CASPDRVYGYTF
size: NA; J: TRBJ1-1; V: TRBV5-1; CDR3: CASSGTGAEAFF
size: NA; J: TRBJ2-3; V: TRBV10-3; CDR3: CAISLMGGDTQYF
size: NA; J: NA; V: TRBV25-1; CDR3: CASSELLLRQDYEQYF
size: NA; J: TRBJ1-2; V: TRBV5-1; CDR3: CASSLEGQGEVYGYTF
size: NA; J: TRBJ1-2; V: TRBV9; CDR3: CASSVGGTGIGYTF
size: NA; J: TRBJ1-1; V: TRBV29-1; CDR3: CSVRRNTEAFF
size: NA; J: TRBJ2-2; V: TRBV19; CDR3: CASRLLAGTGELFF
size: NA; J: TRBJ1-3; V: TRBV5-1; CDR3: CASSSGTPSSGNTIYF
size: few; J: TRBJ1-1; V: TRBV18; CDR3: CASSPLTGTNTEAFF
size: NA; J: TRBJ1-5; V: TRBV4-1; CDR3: CASSQDRGWNQPQHF
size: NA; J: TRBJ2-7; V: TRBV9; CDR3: CASSPLTGSEQYF
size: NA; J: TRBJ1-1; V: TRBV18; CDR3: CASSLTTGSFDTEAFF
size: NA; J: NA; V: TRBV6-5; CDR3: CASRPASGSSYEQYF
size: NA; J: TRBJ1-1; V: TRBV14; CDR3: CASNQPGTGGSNTEAFF
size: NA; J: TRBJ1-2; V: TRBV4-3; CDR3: CASSQLDRVEGYTF
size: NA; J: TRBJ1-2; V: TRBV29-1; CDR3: CSVDGTGFPINYGYTF
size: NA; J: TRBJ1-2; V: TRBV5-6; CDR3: CASRFRSWDGYTF
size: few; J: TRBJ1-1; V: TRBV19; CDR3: CASRGGGGLNTEAFF
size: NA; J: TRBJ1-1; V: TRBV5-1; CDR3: CASSLGSLSSGGAWTEAFF
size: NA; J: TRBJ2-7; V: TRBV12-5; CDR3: CASGLPSGEQYF
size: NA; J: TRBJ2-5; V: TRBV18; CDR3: CASSPTDIDETQYF
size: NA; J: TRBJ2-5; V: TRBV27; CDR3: CASSLLAGVETQYF
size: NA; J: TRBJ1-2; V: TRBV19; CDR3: CASSGGGWGYTF
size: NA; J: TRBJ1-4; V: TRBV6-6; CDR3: CASSPRLDSEKLFF
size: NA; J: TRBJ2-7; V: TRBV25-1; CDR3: CASSATGQYEQYF